This TCR beta chain was found in a study of control samples from healthy donors and cancer patients. J lost 2 bases, V lost 5 bases, and 11 bases had no gene match. Looked up from germline, CDR1 is GTSNPN and CDR2 is SVGIG (reference sequence). The CDR3 consists of 16 residues. Using immunoSEQ multiplex PCR, the repertoire was profiled, and TCRdb retains in-frame clones only, with some absent. The sample holds 90,000 to 150,000 clones, around 88% seen once. This sequence joins TRBV30 and TRBJ2-1; 8 nucleotides align to TRBD2. The sequence came from a man in his forties in good health. The sequencing sample was made of blood. Here the CDR3 reads CAWEEGSGGAYNEQFF. CDR3 in DNA: TGTGCCTGGGAGGAGGGAAGCGGGGGCGCCTACAATGAGCAGTTCTTC.